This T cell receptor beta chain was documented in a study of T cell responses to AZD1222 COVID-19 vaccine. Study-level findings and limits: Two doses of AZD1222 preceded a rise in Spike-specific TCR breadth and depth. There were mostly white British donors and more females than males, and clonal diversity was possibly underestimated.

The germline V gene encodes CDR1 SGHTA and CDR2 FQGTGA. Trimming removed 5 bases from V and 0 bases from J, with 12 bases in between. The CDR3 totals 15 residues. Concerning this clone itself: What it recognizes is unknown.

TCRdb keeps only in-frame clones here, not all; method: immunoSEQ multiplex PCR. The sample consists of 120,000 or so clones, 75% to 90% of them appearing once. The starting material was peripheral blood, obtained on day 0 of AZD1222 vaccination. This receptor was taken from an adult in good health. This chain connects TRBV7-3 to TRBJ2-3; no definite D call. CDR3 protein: CASSPNAGSTDTQYF. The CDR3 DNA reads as TGTGCCAGCAGCCCCAACGCTGGGAGCACAGATACGCAGTATTTT.